A single sample gave rise to the 2 T cell receptor beta chains below, sequenced in a study of regulatory T cells in long-lasting Graves disease. Regarding time point: persistent/refractory GD, antithyroid drugs over 5 years with positive TRAb. Preparation of the TCR library used RNA extracted from PBMCs. Arm-PCR of CDR3 regions and iRepertoire HTBI primers were the basis on which TCR beta libraries were built. TCRdb passed the multiplex PCR reads through MiXCR, listing each CDR3 protein once. The sample contains hundreds of thousands of distinct CDR3 sequences, around 30% of which appear only once. The sample was peripheral blood mononuclear cells (PBMCs), taken when the disease was refractory, from a patient treated with antithyroid drugs. Receptors originate from a female donor with Graves disease.

The chain has TRBV27 and TRBJ2-2, with D uncertain. The CDR3 loop spans 13 amino acids. Between the trimmed V and J ends, which lost 5 bases and 4 bases, there was a span of 8 bases. Germline lookup yields CDR1 MNHEY and CDR2 SMNVEV (reference sequence). CDR3 region: CASSLGFTGELFF. The CDR3 DNA follows: TGTGCCAGCAGTCTCGGATTCACCGGGGAGCTGTTTTTT.

J is TRBJ2-7 and V is TRBV4-1; TRBD1 matches at 11 bases. Trimming took 4 bases from V and 2 from J; bases not matched to a gene: 7. CDR3 length: 16 amino acids. From germline, CDR1 is MGHRA and CDR2 YSYEKL. The CDR3 reads CASSPMPGQGAYEQYF. The CDR3 nucleotides read TGCGCCAGCAGCCCCATGCCGGGACAGGGGGCCTACGAGCAGTACTTC.